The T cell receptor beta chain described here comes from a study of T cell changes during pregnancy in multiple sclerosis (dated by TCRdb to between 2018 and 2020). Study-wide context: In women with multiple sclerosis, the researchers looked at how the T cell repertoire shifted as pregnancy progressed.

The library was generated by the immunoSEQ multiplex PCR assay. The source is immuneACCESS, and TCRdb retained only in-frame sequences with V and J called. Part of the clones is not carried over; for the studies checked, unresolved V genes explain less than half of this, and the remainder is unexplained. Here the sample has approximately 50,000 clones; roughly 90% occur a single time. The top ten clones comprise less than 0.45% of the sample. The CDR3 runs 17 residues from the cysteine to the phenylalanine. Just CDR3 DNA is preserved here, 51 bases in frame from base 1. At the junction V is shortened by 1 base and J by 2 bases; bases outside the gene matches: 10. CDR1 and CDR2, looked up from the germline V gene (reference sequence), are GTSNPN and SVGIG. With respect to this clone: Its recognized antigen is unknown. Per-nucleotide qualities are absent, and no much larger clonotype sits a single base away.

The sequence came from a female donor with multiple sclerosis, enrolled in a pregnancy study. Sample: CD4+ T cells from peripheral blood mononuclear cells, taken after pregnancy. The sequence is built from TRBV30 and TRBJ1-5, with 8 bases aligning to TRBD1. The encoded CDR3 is CAWSDARGRGGNQPQHF. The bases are TGTGCCTGGAGTGACGCCAGGGGGCGCGGGGGCAATCAGCCCCAGCATTTT.